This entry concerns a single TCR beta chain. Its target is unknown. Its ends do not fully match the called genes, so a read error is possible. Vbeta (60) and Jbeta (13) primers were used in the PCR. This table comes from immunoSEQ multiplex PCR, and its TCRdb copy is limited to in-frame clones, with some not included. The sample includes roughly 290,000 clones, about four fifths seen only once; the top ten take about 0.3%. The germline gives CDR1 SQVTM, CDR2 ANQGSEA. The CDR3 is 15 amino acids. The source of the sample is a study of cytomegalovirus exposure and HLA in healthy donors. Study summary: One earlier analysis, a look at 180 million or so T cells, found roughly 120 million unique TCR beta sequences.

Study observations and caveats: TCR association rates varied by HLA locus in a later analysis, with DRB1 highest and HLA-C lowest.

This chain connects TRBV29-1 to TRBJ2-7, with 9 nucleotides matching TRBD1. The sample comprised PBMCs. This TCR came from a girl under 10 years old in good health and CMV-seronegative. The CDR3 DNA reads TGCAGCGTGGAAGCCGGGACAGGGATTCCCTACGAGCAGTACTTC. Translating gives CSVEAGTGIPYEQYF.